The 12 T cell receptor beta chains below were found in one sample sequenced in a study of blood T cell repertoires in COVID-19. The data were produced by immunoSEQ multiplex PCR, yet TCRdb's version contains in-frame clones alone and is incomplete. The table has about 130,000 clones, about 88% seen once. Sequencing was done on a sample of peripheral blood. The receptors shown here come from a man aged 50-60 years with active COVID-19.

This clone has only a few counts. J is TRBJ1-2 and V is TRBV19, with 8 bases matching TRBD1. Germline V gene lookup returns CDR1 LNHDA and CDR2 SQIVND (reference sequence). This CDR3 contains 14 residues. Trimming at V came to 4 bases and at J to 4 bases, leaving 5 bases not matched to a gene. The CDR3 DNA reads TGTGCCAGTAGTACTGGACAGGGCGTCTATGGCTACACCTTC. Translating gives CASSTGQGVYGYTF.

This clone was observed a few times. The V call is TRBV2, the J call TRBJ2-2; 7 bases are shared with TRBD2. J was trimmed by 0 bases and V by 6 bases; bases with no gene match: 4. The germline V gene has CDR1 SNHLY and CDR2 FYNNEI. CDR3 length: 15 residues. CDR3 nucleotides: TGTGCCAGCAGGGGAACTAGCGCGAACACCGGGGAGCTGTTTTTT. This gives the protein CASRGTSANTGELFF.

The CDR3 spells CASKTGVRDYGYTF. In nucleotides, the CDR3 is TGTGCCAGCAAGACAGGGGTTCGGGACTATGGCTACACCTTC. The V and J genes are TRBV2 and TRBJ1-2; 8 bases agree with TRBD1. The CDR3 extends over 14 amino acids. Germline assignment: CDR1 SNHLY and CDR2 FYNNEI. J lost 3 bases, V lost 7 bases, and 7 bases had no gene match. The full variable domain, rest sourced from reference TRBV2 and TRBJ1-2, is EPEVTQTPSHQVTQMGQEVILRCVPISNHLYFYWYRQILGQKVEFLVSFYNNEISEKSEIFDDQFSVERPDGSNFTLKIRSTKLEDSAMYFCASKTGVRDYGYTFGSGTRLTVV.

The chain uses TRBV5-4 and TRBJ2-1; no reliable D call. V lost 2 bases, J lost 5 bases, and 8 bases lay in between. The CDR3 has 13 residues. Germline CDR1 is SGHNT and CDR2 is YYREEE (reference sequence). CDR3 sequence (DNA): TGTGCCAGCAGCTTAAGCCTAGACAATGAGCAGTTCTTC. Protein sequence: CASSLSLDNEQFF. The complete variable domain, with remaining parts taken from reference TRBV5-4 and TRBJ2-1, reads ETGVTQSPTHLIKTRGQQVTLRCSSQSGHNTVSWYQQALGQGPQFIFQYYREEENGRGNFPPRFSGLQFPNYSSELNVNALELDDSALYLCASSLSLDNEQFFGPGTRLTVL.

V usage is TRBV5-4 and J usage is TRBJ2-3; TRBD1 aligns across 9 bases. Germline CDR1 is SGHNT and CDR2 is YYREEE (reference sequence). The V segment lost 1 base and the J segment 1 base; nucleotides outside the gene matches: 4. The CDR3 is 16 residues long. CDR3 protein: CASSLPGDRGTDTQYF. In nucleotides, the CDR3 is TGTGCCAGCAGCTTGCCTGGGGACAGGGGCACAGATACGCAGTATTTT.

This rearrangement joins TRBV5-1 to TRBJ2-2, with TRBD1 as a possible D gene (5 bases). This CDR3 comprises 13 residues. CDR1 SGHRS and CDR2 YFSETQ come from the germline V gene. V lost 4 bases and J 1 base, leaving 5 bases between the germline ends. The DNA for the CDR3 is TGCGCCAGCAGCACAGGGAACACCGGGGAGCTGTTTTTT. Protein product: CASSTGNTGELFF.

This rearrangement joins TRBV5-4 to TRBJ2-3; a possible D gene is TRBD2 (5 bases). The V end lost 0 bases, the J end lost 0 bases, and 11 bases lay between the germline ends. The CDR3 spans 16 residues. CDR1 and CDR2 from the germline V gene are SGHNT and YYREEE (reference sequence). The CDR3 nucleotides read TGTGCCAGCAGCTTGGCATCCCGGAGGAGCACAGATACGCAGTATTTT. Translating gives CASSLASRRSTDTQYF.

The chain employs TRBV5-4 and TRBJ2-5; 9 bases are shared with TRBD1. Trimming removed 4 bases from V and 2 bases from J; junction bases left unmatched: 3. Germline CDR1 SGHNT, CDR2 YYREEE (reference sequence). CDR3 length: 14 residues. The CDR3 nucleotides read TGTGCCAGCAGCCTAGACAGGGGGCAAGAGACCCAGTACTTC. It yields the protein CASSLDRGQETQYF.

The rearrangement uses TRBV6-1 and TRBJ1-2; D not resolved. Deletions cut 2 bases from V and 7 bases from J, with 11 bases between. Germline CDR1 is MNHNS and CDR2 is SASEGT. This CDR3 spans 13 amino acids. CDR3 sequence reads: CASSESEFGGYTF. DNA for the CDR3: TGTGCCAGCAGTGAAAGTGAGTTTGGTGGCTACACCTTC.

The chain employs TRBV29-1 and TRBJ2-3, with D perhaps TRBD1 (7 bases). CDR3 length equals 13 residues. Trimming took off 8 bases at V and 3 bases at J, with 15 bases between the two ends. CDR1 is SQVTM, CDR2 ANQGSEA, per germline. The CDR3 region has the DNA TGCAGCTCAGGAGGGGGCTATACAGATACGCAGTATTTT. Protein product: CSSGGGYTDTQYF.

This CDR3 reads CASSSSSDRGVGELFF. CDR3 nucleotide sequence: TGTGCCAGTAGTAGCTCCTCAGACAGGGGGGTCGGGGAGCTGTTTTTT. The rearrangement links TRBV19 to TRBJ2-2; 9 positions agree with TRBD1. J was trimmed by 7 bases and V by 4 bases; bases with no gene match: 10. The CDR3 runs to 16 residues. Germline assignment: CDR1 LNHDA and CDR2 SQIVND (reference sequence).

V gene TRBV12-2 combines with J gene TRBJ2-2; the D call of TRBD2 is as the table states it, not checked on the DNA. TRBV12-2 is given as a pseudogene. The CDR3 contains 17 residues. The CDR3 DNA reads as TGTGCAAGTCGCTCGGGACTAGCGGGAGGGGACACCGGGGAGCTGTTTTTT. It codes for CASRSGLAGGDTGELFF.